The sequence of this T cell receptor (beta chain) was determined in a study of T cell responses to AZD1222 COVID-19 vaccine. Data came from immunoSEQ multiplex PCR; TCRdb stores just in-frame clones and leaves some out. The sample includes about 140,000 clones, approximately 91% seen only once; the top ten take roughly 2%. Study-wide results and limits: The study sampled repertoires only after the peak T cell response. Donors skewed white British and female; clonal diversity was possibly underestimated.

A word on this clone: Its target is unknown.

Sequenced here: peripheral blood, sampled 28 days after the second AZD1222 dose. The receptor's source is an adult who received the AZD1222 COVID-19 vaccine.

CDR3 bases: TGCGCCAGCAGCGCCCAGATGCAAGAGACCCAGTACTTC. This sequence encodes CASSAQMQETQYF. J is TRBJ2-5 and V is TRBV10-1; D remains ambiguous. The CDR3 covers 13 residues. From germline, CDR1 is WNHNN and CDR2 SYGVQD (reference sequence). Trimming left V 6 bases short and J 2 bases short, with 10 bases between.